The clone carrying this T cell receptor beta chain was counted only a few times. Its antigen is not known. This CDR3 has 15 residues. Trimming left V 3 bases short and J 4 bases short, with 11 bases between. Germline V CDR1 and CDR2: SGHDT, YYEEEE. The data originate from a study of response to subunit inactivated influenza vaccine. General study findings and limits: Few new T cells, the authors suggested, are recruited by each seasonal influenza vaccination.

TCRdb passed the RT-PCR reads through MiXCR, listing each CDR3 protein once. The table shows hundreds of thousands of distinct CDR3 sequences, with around 13% occurring only once. The chain is built from TRBV5-6 and TRBJ1-6; D ambiguous. Sequencing was performed on PBMCs from blood, taken around 14 days before vaccination. The receptor comes from a man in his forties or fifties who received an inactivated influenza vaccine. CDR3 in amino acids: CASSSRPGYNSPLHF. CDR3 coding DNA: TGTGCCAGCAGCTCCAGACCGGGGTATAATTCACCCCTCCACTTT.